The 5 T cell receptor beta chains given below trace back to one sample, sequenced in a study of T-cell reconstitution after alpha-beta-depleted transplantation in children listed by TCRdb under 2016. Library prep was done by PCR. Data came from an Illumina HiSeq 2500. To normalize quantification of the TCRbeta repertoire, the TCR libraries were built with molecular barcoding that relied on unique molecular identifiers. TCRdb reanalyzed the raw reads on its own, using fastp at Q25 for trimming and MiXCR for clone calling, and kept in-frame beta chains. Rows are combined by CDR3 protein, so each entry shows the most common genes and DNA. This sample gives hundreds of thousands of distinct CDR3 sequences in total; about 12% of them show up just once. Around 0.76% of the sample comes from the top ten. According to the study, the label for this sample's treatment or condition signals: allogeneic hematopoietic cell transplantation with graft depleted of TCRalphabeta T cells and CD19 B cells.

The source was PBMCs, collected before TCRalphabeta/CD19-depleted stem cell transplant. These receptors originate from a girl aged 2-10 years with congenital amegakaryocytic thrombocytopenia, due to receive a stem cell transplant.

This clonotype was detected ten times or more. CDR3 loop: CSAPGRANTGELFF. The CDR3 DNA reads as TGCAGTGCCCCCGGGAGGGCCAACACCGGGGAGCTGTTTTTT. This chain joins TRBV20-1 and TRBJ2-2, with 8 nucleotides matching TRBD2. With V trimmed by 6 bases and J by 2 bases, 5 bases remained unmatched. The germline CDR1 and CDR2 sequences are DFQATT and SNEGSKA (reference sequence). This CDR3 spans 14 amino acids.

The CDR3 sequence is CASSPGLFNHEQYF. Written as DNA, the CDR3 is TGTGCCAGCAGCCCGGGGCTCTTCAACCACGAGCAGTACTTC. The genes are TRBV4-2 and TRBJ2-7; D is tentatively TRBD1 or TRBD2 (5 bases each). Trimming pared 4 bases from V and 5 bases from J, leaving 15 bases between. Germline-derived CDR1 and CDR2 are LGHNA and YNFKEQ. This CDR3 is built from 14 residues.

V is TRBV2 and J is TRBJ2-1; the D is unclear. The germline V gene encodes CDR1 SNHLY and CDR2 FYNNEI. The CDR3 runs 15 residues. Between the trimmed V and J ends, which lost 5 bases and 2 bases, there was a span of 13 bases. The CDR3 sequence is CASSPDLGAYNEQFF. CDR3 sequence (DNA): TGTGCCAGCAGTCCCGATTTAGGCGCCTACAATGAGCAGTTCTTC. Combining the CDR3 with reference TRBV2 and TRBJ2-1 gives the whole variable domain EPEVTQTPSHQVTQMGQEVILRCVPISNHLYFYWYRQILGQKVEFLVSFYNNEISEKSEIFDDQFSVERPDGSNFTLKIRSTKLEDSAMYFCASSPDLGAYNEQFFGPGTRLTVL.

This clonotype was counted at least ten times. The rearrangement uses TRBV12-3 or TRBV12-4 and TRBJ2-7, with D possibly TRBD1 on 6 matching bases. V lost 5 bases and J lost 1, with 12 bases in between. This CDR3 has 14 residues. DNA for the CDR3: TGTGCCAGCAGTACCTCCAGGGGTTCCTACGAGCAGTACTTC. This gives the protein CASSTSRGSYEQYF.

This clonotype was counted many times. The chain is built from TRBV5-1 and TRBJ2-3; 8 positions agree with TRBD1. The V gene's germline CDR1 is SGHRS and CDR2 YFSETQ. The V and J ends lost 3 bases and 4 bases, in that order; junction bases with no gene match: 4. The CDR3 has 14 amino acids. CDR3 DNA sequence: TGCGCCAGCAGCTGGGACAGGAGATCAGATACGCAGTATTTT. This gives the protein CASSWDRRSDTQYF.